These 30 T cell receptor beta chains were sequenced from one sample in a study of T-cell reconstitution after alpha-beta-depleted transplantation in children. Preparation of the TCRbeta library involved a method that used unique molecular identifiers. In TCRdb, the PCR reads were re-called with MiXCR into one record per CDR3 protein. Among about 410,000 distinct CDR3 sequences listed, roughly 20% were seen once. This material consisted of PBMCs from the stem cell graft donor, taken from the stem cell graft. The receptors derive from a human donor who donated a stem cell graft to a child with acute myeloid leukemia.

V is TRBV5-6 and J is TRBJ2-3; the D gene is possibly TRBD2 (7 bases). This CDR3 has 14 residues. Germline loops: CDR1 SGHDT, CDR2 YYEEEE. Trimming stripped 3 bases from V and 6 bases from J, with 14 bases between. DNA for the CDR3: TGTGCCAGCAGCTCCCTTACGGGGGGCGATACGCAGTATTTT. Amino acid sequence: CASSSLTGGDTQYF.

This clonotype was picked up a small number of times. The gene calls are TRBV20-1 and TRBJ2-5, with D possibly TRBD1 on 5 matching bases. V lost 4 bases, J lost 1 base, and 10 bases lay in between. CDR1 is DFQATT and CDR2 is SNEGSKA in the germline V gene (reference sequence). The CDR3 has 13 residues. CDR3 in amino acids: CSATSTAQETQYF. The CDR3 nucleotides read TGCAGTGCTACGTCGACAGCCCAAGAGACCCAGTACTTC.

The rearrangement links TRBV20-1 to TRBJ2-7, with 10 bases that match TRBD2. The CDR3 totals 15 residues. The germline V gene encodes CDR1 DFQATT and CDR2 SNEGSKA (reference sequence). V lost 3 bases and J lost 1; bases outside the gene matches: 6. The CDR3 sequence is CSARAPSGGSYEQYF. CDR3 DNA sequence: TGCAGTGCTAGGGCCCCTAGCGGGGGTTCCTACGAGCAGTACTTC.

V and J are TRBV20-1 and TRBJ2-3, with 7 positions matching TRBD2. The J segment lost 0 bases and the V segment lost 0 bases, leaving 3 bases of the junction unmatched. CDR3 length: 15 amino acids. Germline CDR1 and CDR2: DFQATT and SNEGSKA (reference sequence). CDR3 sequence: CSARDGRESTDTQYF. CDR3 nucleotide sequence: TGCAGTGCTAGAGATGGGCGGGAGAGCACAGATACGCAGTATTTT.

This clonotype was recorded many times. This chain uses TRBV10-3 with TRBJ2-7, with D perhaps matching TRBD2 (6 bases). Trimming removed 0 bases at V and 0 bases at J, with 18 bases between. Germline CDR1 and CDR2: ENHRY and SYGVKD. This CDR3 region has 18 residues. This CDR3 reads CAISESYTKGLSSYEQYF. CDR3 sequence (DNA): TGTGCCATCAGTGAGTCGTATACTAAGGGACTCAGCTCCTACGAGCAGTACTTC.

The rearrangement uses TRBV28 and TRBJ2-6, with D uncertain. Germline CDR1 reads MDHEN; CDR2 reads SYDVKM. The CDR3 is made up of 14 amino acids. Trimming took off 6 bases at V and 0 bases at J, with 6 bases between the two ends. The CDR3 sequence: CASRKSSGANVLTF. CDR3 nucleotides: TGTGCCAGCAGAAAGAGCTCTGGGGCCAACGTCCTGACTTTC.

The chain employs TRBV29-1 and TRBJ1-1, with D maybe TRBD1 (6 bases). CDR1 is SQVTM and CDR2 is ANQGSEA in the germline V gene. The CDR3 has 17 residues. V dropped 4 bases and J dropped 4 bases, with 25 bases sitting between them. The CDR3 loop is CSVVPPPGAQRGTEAFF. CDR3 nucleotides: TGCAGCGTTGTCCCTCCCCCAGGGGCGCAGAGGGGCACTGAAGCTTTCTTT.

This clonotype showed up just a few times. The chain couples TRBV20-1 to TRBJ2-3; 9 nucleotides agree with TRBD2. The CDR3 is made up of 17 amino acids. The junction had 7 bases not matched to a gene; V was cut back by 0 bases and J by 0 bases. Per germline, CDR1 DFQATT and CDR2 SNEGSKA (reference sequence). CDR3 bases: TGCAGTGCTAGAGACCCGGGACTAGCTGGGAGCACAGATACGCAGTATTTT. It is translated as CSARDPGLAGSTDTQYF.

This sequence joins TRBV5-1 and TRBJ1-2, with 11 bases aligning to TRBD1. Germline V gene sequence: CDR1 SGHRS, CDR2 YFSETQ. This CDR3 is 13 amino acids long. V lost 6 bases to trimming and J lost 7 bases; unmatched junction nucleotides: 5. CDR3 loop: CASMRTGGRGYTF. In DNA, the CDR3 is TGCGCCAGCATGCGGACAGGGGGCCGTGGCTACACCTTC.

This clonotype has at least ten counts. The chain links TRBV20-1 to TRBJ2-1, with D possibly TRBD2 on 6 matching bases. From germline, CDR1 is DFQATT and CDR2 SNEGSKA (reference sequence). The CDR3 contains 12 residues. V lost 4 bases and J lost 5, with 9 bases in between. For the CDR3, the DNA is TGCAGTGCTATGCCGGGGGACAATGAGCAGTTCTTC. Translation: CSAMPGDNEQFF.

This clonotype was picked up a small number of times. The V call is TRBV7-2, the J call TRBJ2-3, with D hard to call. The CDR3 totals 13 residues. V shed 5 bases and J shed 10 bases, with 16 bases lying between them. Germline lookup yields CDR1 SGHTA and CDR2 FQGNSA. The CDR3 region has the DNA TGTGCCAGCAGCCCCGACTCCTTTTGGGCGCAGTATTTT. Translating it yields CASSPDSFWAQYF.

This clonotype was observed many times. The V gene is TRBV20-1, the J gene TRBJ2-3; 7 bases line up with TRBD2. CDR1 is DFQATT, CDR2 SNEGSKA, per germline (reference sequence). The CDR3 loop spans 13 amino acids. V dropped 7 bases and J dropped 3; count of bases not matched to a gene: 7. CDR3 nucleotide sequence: TGCAGTGTCGGAGCTAGCGGAACAGATACGCAGTATTTT. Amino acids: CSVGASGTDTQYF.

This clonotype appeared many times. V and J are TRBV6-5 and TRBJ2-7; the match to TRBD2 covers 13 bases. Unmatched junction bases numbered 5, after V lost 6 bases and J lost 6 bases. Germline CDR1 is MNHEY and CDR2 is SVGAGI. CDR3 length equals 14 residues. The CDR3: CASRPGLAGSEQYF. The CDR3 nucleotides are TGTGCCAGCAGACCGGGACTAGCGGGATCCGAGCAGTACTTC.

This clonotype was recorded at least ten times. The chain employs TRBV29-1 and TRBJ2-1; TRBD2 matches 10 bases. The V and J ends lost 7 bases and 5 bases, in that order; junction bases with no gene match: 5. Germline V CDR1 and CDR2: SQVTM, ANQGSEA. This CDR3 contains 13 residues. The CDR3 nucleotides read TGCAGCGCCCGGACTAGCGGTGACAATGAGCAGTTCTTC. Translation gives CSARTSGDNEQFF.

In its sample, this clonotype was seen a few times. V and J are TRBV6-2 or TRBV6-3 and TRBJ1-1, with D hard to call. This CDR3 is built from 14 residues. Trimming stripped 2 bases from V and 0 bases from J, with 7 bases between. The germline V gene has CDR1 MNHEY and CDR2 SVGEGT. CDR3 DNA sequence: TGTGCCAGCAGTTACACTCCGGTGAACACTGAAGCTTTCTTT. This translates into CASSYTPVNTEAFF.

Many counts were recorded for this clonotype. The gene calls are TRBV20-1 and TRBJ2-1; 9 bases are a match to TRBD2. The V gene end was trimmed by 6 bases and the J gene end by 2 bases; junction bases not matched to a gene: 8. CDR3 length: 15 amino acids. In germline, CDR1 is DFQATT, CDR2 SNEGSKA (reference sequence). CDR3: CSARTSAVAYNEQFF. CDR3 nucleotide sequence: TGCAGTGCACGGACTAGCGCTGTGGCCTACAATGAGCAGTTCTTC.

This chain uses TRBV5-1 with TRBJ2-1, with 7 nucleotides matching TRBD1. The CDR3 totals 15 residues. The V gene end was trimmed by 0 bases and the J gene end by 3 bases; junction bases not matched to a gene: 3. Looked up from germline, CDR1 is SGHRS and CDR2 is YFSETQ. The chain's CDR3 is CASSLGDRLYNEQFF. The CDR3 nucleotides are TGCGCCAGCAGCTTGGGGGACAGACTCTACAATGAGCAGTTCTTC.

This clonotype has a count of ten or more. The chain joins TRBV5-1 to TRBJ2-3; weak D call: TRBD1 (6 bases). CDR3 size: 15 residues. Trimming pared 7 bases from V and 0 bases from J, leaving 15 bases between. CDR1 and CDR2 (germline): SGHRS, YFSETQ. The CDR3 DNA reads TGCGCCAGCCGCAAAGACAGGACCAGCACAGATACGCAGTATTTT. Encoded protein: CASRKDRTSTDTQYF.

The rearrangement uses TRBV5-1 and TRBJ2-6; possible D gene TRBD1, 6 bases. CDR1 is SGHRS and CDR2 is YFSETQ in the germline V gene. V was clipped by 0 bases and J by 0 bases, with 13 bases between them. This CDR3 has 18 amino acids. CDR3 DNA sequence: TGCGCCAGCAGCTTGGAGGGGGTATCGAGCTCTGGGGCCAACGTCCTGACTTTC. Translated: CASSLEGVSSSGANVLTF.

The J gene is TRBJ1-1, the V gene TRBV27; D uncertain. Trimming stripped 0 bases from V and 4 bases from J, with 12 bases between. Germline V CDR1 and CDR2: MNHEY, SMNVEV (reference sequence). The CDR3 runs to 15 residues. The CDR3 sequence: CASSLSAPPSTEAFF. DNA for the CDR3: TGTGCCAGCAGTTTATCGGCACCGCCAAGCACTGAAGCTTTCTTT.

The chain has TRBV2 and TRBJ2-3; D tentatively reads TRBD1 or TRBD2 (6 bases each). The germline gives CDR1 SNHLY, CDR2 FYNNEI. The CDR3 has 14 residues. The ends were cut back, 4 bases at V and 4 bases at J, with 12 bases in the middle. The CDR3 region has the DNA TGTGCCAGCAGTGCGGGGGCTAGACCAGATACGCAGTATTTT. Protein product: CASSAGARPDTQYF.

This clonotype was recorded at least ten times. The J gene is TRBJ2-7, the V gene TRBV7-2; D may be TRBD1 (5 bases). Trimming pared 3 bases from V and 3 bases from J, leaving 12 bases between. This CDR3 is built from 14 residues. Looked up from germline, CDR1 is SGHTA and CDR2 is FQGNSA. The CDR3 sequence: CASSFTTGSYEQYF. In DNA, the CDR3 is TGTGCCAGCAGCTTTACCACAGGTAGCTACGAGCAGTACTTC.

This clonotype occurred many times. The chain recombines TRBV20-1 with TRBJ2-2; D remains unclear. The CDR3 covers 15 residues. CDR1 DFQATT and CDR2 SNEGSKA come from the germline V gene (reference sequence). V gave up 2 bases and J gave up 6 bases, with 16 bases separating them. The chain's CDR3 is CSARIRLDRPGELFF. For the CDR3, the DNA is TGCAGTGCTAGAATCCGCCTAGATCGTCCCGGGGAGCTGTTTTTT.

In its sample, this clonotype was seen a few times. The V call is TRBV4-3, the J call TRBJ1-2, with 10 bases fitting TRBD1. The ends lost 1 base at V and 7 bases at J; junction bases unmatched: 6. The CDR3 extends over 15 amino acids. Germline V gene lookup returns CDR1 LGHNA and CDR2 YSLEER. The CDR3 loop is CASSQVRDRGLGYTF. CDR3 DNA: TGCGCCAGCAGCCAAGTACGGGACAGGGGCCTTGGCTACACCTTC.

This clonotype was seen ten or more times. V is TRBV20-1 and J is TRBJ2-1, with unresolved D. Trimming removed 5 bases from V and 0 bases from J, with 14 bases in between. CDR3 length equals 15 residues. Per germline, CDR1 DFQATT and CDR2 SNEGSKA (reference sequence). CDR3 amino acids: CSALTPTGSYNEQFF. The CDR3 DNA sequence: TGCAGTGCTCTTACCCCGACTGGCTCCTACAATGAGCAGTTCTTC.

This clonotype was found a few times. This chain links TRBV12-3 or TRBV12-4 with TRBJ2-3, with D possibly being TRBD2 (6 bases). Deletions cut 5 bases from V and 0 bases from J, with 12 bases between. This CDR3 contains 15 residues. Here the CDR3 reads CASSPAGSSTDTQYF. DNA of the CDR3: TGTGCCAGCAGTCCGGCGGGATCTAGCACAGATACGCAGTATTTT.

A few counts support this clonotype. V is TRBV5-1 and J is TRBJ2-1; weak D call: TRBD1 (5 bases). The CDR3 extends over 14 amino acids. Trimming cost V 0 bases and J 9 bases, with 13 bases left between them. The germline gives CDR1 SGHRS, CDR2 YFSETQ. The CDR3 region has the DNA TGCGCCAGCAGCTTGGAAGGGTGGCAGGGTGAGCAGTTCTTC. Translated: CASSLEGWQGEQFF.

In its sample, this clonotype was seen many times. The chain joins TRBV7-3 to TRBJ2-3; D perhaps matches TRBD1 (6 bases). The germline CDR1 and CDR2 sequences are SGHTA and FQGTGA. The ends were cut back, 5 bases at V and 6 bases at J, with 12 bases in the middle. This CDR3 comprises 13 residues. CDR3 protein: CASSLGQLDTQYF. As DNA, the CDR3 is TGTGCCAGCAGCCTCGGACAGCTTGATACGCAGTATTTT.

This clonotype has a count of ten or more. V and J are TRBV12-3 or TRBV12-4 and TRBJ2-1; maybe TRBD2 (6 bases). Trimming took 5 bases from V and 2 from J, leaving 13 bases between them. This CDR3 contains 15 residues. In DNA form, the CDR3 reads TGTGCCAGCAGTGATCCGGGACTCACCTACAATGAGCAGTTCTTC. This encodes CASSDPGLTYNEQFF.

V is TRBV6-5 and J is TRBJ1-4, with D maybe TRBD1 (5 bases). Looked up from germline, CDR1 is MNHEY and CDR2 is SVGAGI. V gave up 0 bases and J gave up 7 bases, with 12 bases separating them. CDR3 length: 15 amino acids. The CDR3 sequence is CASSYSGVGGEKLFF. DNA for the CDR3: TGTGCCAGCAGTTACTCAGGGGTCGGGGGTGAAAAACTGTTTTTT.